This T cell receptor (beta chain) originates from a study of T cells in Graves' hyperthyroidism and ophthalmopathy (dated by TCRdb to about 2019). Describing the broader study: Peripheral blood was sampled at the time of initial diagnosis, prior to any treatment. TCR V-J signatures able to tell the groups apart were searched for in a discovery cohort of 100 patients, of whom over 40 had Graves' ophthalmopathy and about 55 had stable Graves' hyperthyroidism. Whether ophthalmopathy could be predicted prospectively was tested in an independent validation cohort made up of under 20 hyperthyroidism patients plus 17 patients who later progressed to ophthalmopathy. The 90 or so discovery patients were randomly split 7:3 into training and test sets. In addition, the study compared T-cell repertoires in thyroid tissue and in blood from about 6 Graves' hyperthyroidism patients. After blood sampling, hyperthyroidism patients were treated with methimazole at a starting dose of 30 mg daily, and ophthalmopathy patients were treated with high-dose intravenous methylprednisolone. TCR Vbeta CDR3 sequencing of 120 to 150 peripheral blood samples (fewer than 45 ophthalmopathy, under 80 hyperthyroidism and roughly 17 progressor patients) is reported in the paper.

The TCR beta CDR3 regions were amplified from the RNA transcripts. The first round of RT-PCR for the TCR CDR3 was performed with the HTBI primer set and the Qiagen OneStep RT-PCR kit. Libraries were constructed in a second round of multiplex PCR, after which size selection and purification were carried out. The libraries were sequenced on an Illumina HiSeq2000 using paired-end 100 bp reads. The authors' pipeline ran thus. SOAPnuke was used to process the raw data, with reads discarded if the reads contained adapters or uncalled bases, had a mean Phred below 15, or lacked an exact constant-primer or identifier match. COPE v1.2.5 was used to merge the high-quality paired reads, and each unique nucleotide sequence was defined as a clonotype. MiTCR v1.1 was used to align the clonotypes against IMGT TRBV, TRBD and TRBJ reference segments. The analysis was restricted to V-J combinations with a frequency above 0.0001, which together covered about 99% of the repertoires. The TCS score was defined as F50 (clonal expansion) divided by E x V (chaos), with BLOSUM62-based TCRdist calculated between CDR3 peptides within each V-J. Welch's t-statistics and random forest reduced 450 to 600 V-J features to about 13, which were used in a naive Bayes classifier (R e1071). The public reads were quality trimmed at Q25 with fastp and then assembled into clones with MiXCR by TCRdb, keeping productive beta chains. Records with the same CDR3 protein are collapsed into one entry carrying the most frequent genes and DNA. The V and J calls shown here were made by TCRdb, not taken from the authors' results. The sample has more than 500,000 distinct CDR3 sequences on record, roughly 16% of them singletons. The top ten clonotypes cover about 31% of the sample.

This clonotype was seen more than once but under ten times. Its antigen is unknown. Per-base qualities were not stored, and no clone one base away is much larger. Ophthalmopathy patients had moderately to severely active disease, with a Clinical Activity Score of 3 or more, a NOSPECS grade of 4 or more, and a disease duration of less than 3 months. Any patient with an uncontrolled infection, another autoimmune disease, pregnancy or lactation was excluded. Diagnoses were established on the basis of clinical symptoms, serum thyroxine and TRAb, thyroid ultrasound, and orbital computed tomography. PBMCs were isolated from around 10 ml of fresh peripheral blood by Ficoll-Paque density gradient centrifugation. Total RNA was extracted using Trizol reagent, and RNA quality was assessed on an Agilent 2100 Bioanalyzer. The study at large found these results: Blood samples also contained most of the expanded thyroid clonotypes (frequency above 0.001), which suggests that blood repertoires may reflect thyroid immune responses. A model built on a 13 V-J signature distinguished ophthalmopathy from stable hyperthyroidism, reaching 87.88% sensitivity and about 81% specificity in cross-validation and 80%/75% in testing. Sample size was not statistically predetermined, and investigators were not blinded to group allocation. In validation, the model predicted progression to ophthalmopathy with over 65% sensitivity and less than 80% specificity, a median of around six months before onset.

The material sequenced was blood. The TCR originated in a woman in her twenties or thirties with Graves' ophthalmopathy.

The CDR3 region: CAISRGGSYNEQFF. The bases are TGTGCCATCAGCCGAGGGGGCTCCTACAATGAGCAGTTCTTC. The chain is made from TRBV10-3 and TRBJ2-1; TRBD1 might be the D gene, on 6 matching bases. Its CDR3 holds 14 amino acids, cysteine through phenylalanine. Only CDR3 DNA is held: 42 bases, read in frame from base 1. CDR1 and CDR2, looked up from the germline V gene, are ENHRY and SYGVKD. At the junction V is shortened by 6 bases and J by 0 bases, with 9 bases in between.